These T cell receptor beta chains were read from a single sample in a study of blood T cell repertoires in COVID-19. Profiled with immunoSEQ multiplex PCR; TCRdb holds only in-frame clones, not every one. Among roughly 350,000 clones listed, about 92% were seen once. Sequenced: PBMCs or T cells enriched from blood (not recorded which). These receptors were obtained from a woman aged 30 to 39 who had recovered from COVID-19. CDR3s include the opening cysteine and the closing phenylalanine or tryptophan. Each record gives: clone size, CDR3 length, D gene, V gene, J gene, CDR3 DNA, CDR3 protein. The D gene is left open where the match is weak. Not all rows give a size; the values are once, few, many and, for expanded clones, a class.

NA	15	NA	TRBV10-2	TRBJ2-2	TGCGCCAGCATTCTCGGGACTCTGAACACCGGGGAGCTGTTTTTT	CASILGTLNTGELFF
NA	15	NA	TRBV3-1/TRBV3-2	TRBJ1-2	TGTGCCAGCAGCAAAGCGGGGGGAGGGTGGAATGGCTACACCTTC	CASSKAGGGWNGYTF
NA	14	NA	TRBV30	TRBJ2-7	TGTGCCTGGAGTGTATTGCGCTACCCCTACGAGCAGTACTTC	CAWSVLRYPYEQYF
once	12	TRBD2	TRBV7-9	TRBJ2-1	TGCGTAATAGCGGGGGCTAACAATGAGCAGTTCTTC	CVIAGANNEQFF
NA	15	NA	TRBV21-1	TRBJ2-7	TGTGCCAGCAGCCTCTCCCAGCGGAGAGCCTACGAGCAGTACTTC	CASSLSQRRAYEQYF
NA	14	NA	TRBV9	TRBJ2-3	TGTGCCAGCACCGAAGGGCTAGCCACAGATACGCAGTATTTT	CASTEGLATDTQYF
NA	17	TRBD2	TRBV7-3	TRBJ2-1	TGTGCCAGCAGCATGACAACTAGCGCGGGTCCTTTACATGAGCAGTTCTTC	CASSMTTSAGPLHEQFF
NA	18	TRBD2	TRBV6-1	TRBJ2-1	TGTGCCAGCAGCGAATACCCCGCTGGGACTAGCGGGAGCTATGAGCAGTTCTTC	CASSEYPAGTSGSYEQFF
NA	13	NA	TRBV30	TRBJ2-1	TGTGCCTACTCTCGACAGCTTGGAAATGAGCAGTTCTTC	CAYSRQLGNEQFF
NA	14	NA	TRBV5-1	TRBJ2-5	TGCGCCAGCAGCTTTTTAGGGGGCCAAGAGACCCAGTACTTC	CASSFLGGQETQYF
NA	16	TRBD2	TRBV5-1	TRBJ2-1	TGCGCCAGCGGCAGGACTAGCGAGAGCTCCTACAATGAGCAGTTCTTC	CASGRTSESSYNEQFF
NA	15	TRBD1	TRBV10-2	TRBJ2-7	TGCGCCAGCAGTGAGTCACAGGGGCTGCCTTACGAGCAGTACTTC	CASSESQGLPYEQYF
once	18	NA	TRBV7-2	TRBJ2-1	TGTGCCAGCAGCTTAGTATCTTCGGGATACCTCTCCTACAATGAGCAGTTCTTC	CASSLVSSGYLSYNEQFF
NA	14	NA	TRBV11-2	TRBJ2-7	TGTGCCAGCAGCCCGACAACAGGGAGCTACGAGCAGTACTTC	CASSPTTGSYEQYF
NA	15	TRBD2	TRBV4-3	TRBJ2-6	TGCGCCAGCAGCCAAGAGCTGAGCGGGGTCAACGTCCTGACTTTC	CASSQELSGVNVLTF
once	14	NA	TRBV2	TRBJ2-3	TGTGCCAGCAGTGAGCGATCAGGGCCAGATACGCAGTATTTT	CASSERSGPDTQYF
NA	14	TRBD1	TRBV19	TRBJ1-4	TGTGCCAGTAGTACGGGACAGTATCCTCCGGTCCCGATTTTT	CASSTGQYPPVPIF
once	14	NA	TRBV21-1	TRBJ1-1	TGTGCCAGCAGCAAAGAAGTGGGACATCTAGAAGCTTTCTTT	CASSKEVGHLEAFF
NA	16	TRBD1	TRBV3-1/TRBV3-2	TRBJ1-2	TGTGCCAGCAGCCCAACCTTGACAGGGGTTGTCTATGGCTACACCTTC	CASSPTLTGVVYGYTF
NA	13	NA	TRBV9	TRBJ2-3	TGTGCCAGCAGCGCACTGAGCACAGATACGCAGTATTTT	CASSALSTDTQYF
NA	20	TRBD2	TRBV6-2/TRBV6-3	TRBJ2-3	TGTGCCAGCAGTTACTCGATACTAGCGGGAGACTTGCGGCGAGGGGATACGCAGTATTTT	CASSYSILAGDLRRGDTQYF
NA	15	NA	TRBV4-3	TRBJ2-7	TGCGCCAGCAGCCCCCGGGGGTCTAATACCTACGAGCAGTACTTC	CASSPRGSNTYEQYF
NA	14	NA	TRBV18	TRBJ1-1	TGTGCCAGCTCCCCCAGGGGCGGAGGCACTGAAGCTTTCTTT	CASSPRGGGTEAFF
NA	14	TRBD1	TRBV5-1	TRBJ2-1	TGCGCCAGCAGCTGGACAGGGTTATTCAATGAGCAGTTCTTC	CASSWTGLFNEQFF
NA	15	NA	TRBV11-2	TRBJ1-1	TGTGCCAGCAGCTTAGATTCCATCACTAACACTGAAGCTTTCTTT	CASSLDSITNTEAFF
NA	13	TRBD1	TRBV6-5	TRBJ1-2	TGTGCCAGCAGTTCCGGGACAGGGAAAGGCTACACCTTC	CASSSGTGKGYTF
once	12	NA	TRBV2	TRBJ2-5	TGTGCCAGCAGCAGTCGGGGAGAGACCCAGTACTTC	CASSSRGETQYF
NA	12	NA	TRBV28	TRBJ1-1	TGTGCCAGCAGCCCCGCGACAGGCCCCTGGGGCTTT	CASSPATGPWGF
NA	13	TRBD2	TRBV11-3	TRBJ2-5	TGTGCCAGCAGTCGACTAGCGACTGAGACCCAGTACTTC	CASSRLATETQYF
NA	15	NA	TRBV28	TRBJ1-1	TGTGCCAGCAGTCCTCAACAGGGAGGGTACACTGAAGCTTTCTTT	CASSPQQGGYTEAFF
NA	13	TRBD1	TRBV4-1	TRBJ2-3	TGCGCCAGCAGCCAGGCGACAGGGACAACGCAGTATTTT	CASSQATGTTQYF
NA	15	NA	TRBV5-4	TRBJ2-1	TGTGCCAGCAGCTTGGGTAGAGCTGGCTACAATGAGCAGTTCTTC	CASSLGRAGYNEQFF
NA	13	TRBD1	TRBV15	TRBJ1-1	TGTGCCACCAGCAGAGATTGGGACAGGGAAACTTTCTTT	CATSRDWDRETFF